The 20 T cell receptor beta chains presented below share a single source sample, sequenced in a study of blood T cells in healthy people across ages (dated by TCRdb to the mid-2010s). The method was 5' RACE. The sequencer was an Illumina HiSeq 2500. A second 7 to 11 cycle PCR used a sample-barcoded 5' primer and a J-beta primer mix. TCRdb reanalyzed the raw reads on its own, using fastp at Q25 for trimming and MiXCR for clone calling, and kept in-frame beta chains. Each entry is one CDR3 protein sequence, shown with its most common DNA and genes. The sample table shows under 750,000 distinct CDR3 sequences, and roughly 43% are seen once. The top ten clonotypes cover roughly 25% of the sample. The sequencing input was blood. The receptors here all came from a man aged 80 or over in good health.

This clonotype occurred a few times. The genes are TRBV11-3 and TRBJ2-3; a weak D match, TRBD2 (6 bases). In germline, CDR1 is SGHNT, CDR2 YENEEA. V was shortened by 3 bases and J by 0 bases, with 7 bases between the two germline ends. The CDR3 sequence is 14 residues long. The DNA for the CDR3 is TGTGCCAGCAGCTTGCGGGACAGCACAGATACGCAGTATTTT. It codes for CASSLRDSTDTQYF.

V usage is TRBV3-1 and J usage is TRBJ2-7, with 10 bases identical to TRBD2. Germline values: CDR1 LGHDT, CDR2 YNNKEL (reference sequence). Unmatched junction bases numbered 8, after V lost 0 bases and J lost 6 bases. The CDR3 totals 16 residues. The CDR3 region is CASSQDVASGSGEQYF. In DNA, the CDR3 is TGTGCCAGCAGCCAAGATGTGGCTAGCGGGAGTGGCGAGCAGTACTTC.

The CDR3 region is CSVVVLAGNEQFF. The CDR3 region has the DNA TGCAGCGTTGTGGTTCTAGCGGGTAATGAGCAGTTCTTC. The chain carries TRBV29-1 and TRBJ2-1; 8 bases fit TRBD2. The germline CDR1 and CDR2 sequences are SQVTM and ANQGSEA. This CDR3 has 13 residues. Losses at the gene ends were 4 bases for V and 7 bases for J; bases not matched to a gene: 6.

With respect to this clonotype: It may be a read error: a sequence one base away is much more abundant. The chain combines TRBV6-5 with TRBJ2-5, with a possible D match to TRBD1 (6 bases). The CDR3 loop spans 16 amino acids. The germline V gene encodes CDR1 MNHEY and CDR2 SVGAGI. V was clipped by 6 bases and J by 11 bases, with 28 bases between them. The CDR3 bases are TGTGCCAGCAGACCCGGACAGACACAGACCTACAATGAGCAGTACTTC. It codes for CASRPGQTQTYNEQYF.

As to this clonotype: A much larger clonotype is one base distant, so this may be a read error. CDR3 nucleotides: TGTACCAGCAGTTACTTCAGACAGGGGCGCAATCAGCCCCAGCATTTT. Translated, it gives CTSSYFRQGRNQPQHF. The gene calls are TRBV6-6 and TRBJ1-5; 8 nucleotides agree with TRBD1. This CDR3 has 16 residues. Looked up from germline, CDR1 is MNHNY and CDR2 is SVGAGI (reference sequence).

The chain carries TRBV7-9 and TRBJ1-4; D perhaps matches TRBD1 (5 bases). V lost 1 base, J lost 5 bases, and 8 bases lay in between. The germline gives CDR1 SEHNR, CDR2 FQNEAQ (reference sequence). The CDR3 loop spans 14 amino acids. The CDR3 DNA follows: TGTGCCAGCAGCTTAGGGACATCAAATGAAAAACTGTTTTTT. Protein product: CASSLGTSNEKLFF.

The CDR3 DNA is TGTGCCAGCAGTACATCTGGGTCTTACATGGGTATTACCTACGAGCAGTACTTC. Translating it yields CASSTSGSYMGITYEQYF. V is TRBV27 and J is TRBJ2-1; D is ambiguous. The end of the DNA is better explained by TRBJ2-7, so the J call may be wrong. The germline gives CDR1 MNHEY, CDR2 SMNVEV (reference sequence). There are 18 residues in the CDR3.

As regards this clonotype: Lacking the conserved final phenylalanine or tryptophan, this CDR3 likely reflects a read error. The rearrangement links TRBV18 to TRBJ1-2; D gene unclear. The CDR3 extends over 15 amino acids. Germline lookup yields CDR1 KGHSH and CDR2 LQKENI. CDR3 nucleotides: TGTGCCAACTCACCCGGAACAGTTCCCTTCTATGGCTACACCTTA. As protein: CANSPGTVPFYGYTL.

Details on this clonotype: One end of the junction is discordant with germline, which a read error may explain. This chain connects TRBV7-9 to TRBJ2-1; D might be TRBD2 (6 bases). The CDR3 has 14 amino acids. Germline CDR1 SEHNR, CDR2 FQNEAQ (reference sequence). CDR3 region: CANSLGGGVNEQFF. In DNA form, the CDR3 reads TGTGCCAACAGCTTAGGCGGCGGGGTCAATGAGCAGTTCTTC.

The CDR3 spells CAIRDTSGSLYEQYF. For the CDR3, the DNA is TGTGCCATCAGGGATACTAGCGGGAGTCTCTACGAGCAGTACTTC. The chain couples TRBV10-3 to TRBJ2-7; 11 bases fit TRBD2. CDR3 length: 15 residues. The germline V gene has CDR1 ENHRY and CDR2 SYGVKD. Germline trimming cut 6 bases from V and 3 bases from J; bases unmatched to any gene: 7.

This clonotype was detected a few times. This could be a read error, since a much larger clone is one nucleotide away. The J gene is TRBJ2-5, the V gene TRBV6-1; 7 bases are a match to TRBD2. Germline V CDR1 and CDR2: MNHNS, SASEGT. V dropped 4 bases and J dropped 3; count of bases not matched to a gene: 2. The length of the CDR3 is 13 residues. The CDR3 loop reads CASSGSGKETQYF. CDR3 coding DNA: TGTGCCAGCAGTGGAAGCGGGAAAGAGACCCAGTACTTC.

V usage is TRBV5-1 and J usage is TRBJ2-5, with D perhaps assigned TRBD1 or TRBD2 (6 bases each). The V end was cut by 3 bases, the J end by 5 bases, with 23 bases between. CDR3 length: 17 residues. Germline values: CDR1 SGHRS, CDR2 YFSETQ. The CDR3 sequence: CASSWGAASGDRETQYF. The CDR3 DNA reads TGCGCCAGCAGCTGGGGGGCAGCATCAGGGGACCGGGAGACCCAGTACTTC.

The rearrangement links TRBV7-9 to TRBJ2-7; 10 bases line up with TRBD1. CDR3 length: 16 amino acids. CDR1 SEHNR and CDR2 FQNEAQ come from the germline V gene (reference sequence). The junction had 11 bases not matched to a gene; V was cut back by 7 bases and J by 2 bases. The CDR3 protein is CASTPTTGTGAYEQYF. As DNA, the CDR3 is TGTGCCAGCACTCCCACGACCGGGACAGGGGCCTACGAGCAGTACTTC. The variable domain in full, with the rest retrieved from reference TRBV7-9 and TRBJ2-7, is DTGVSQNPRHKITKRGQNVTFRCDPISEHNRLYWYRQTLGQGPEFLTYFQNEAQLEKSRLLSDRFSAERPKGSFSTLEIQRTEQGDSAMYLCASTPTTGTGAYEQYFGPGTRLTVT.

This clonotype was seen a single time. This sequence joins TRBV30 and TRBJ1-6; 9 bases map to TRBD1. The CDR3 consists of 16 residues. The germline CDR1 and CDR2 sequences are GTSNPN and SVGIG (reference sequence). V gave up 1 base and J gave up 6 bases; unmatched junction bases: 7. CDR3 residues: CAWSAFGTGPNSPLHF. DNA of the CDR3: TGTGCCTGGAGTGCTTTCGGGACAGGGCCTAATTCACCCCTCCACTTT.

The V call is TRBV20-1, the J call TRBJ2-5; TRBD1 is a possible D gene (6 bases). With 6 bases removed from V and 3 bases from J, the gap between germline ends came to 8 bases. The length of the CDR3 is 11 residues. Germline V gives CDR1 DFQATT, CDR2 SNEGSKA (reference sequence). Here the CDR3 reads CSATGKETQYF. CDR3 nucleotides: TGCAGTGCAACAGGGAAAGAGACCCAGTACTTC.

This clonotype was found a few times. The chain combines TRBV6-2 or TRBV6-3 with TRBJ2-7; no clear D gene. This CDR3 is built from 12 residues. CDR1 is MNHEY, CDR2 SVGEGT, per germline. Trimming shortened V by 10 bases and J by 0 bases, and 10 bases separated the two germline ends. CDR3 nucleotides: TGTGCCATAGACTCCAGCTCCTACGAGCAGTACTTC. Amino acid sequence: CAIDSSSYEQYF.

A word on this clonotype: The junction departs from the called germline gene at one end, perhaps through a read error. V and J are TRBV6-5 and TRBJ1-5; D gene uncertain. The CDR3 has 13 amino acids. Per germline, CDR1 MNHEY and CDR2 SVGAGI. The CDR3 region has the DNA TGTGCCAGCAGTGACTCGGGGTCTCAGCCCCAGCATTTT. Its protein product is CASSDSGSQPQHF.

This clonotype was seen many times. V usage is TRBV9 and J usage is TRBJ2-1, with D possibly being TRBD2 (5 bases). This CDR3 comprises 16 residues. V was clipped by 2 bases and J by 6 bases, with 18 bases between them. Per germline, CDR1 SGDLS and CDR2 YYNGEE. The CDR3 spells CASSVTSALRGNEQFF. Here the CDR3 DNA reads TGTGCCAGCAGCGTTACTAGTGCCCTCCGAGGCAATGAGCAGTTCTTC.

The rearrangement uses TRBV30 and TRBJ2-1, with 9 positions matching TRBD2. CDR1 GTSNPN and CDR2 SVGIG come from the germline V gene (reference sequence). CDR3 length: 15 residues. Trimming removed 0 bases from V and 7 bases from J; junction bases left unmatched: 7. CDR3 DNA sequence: TGTGCCTGGAGTGTAGGGGCTAGCGGGAAAAATGAGCAGTTCTTC. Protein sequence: CAWSVGASGKNEQFF.

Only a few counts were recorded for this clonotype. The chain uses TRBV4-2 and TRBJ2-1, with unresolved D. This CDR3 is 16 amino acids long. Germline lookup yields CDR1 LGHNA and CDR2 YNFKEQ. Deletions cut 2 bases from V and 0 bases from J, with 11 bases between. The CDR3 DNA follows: TGTGCCAGCAGCCAATCTCCCCTCGGCTCCTACAATGAGCAGTTCTTC. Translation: CASSQSPLGSYNEQFF.